The 17 T cell receptor beta chains below all came from one sample that was sequenced in a study of a mutant IDH1 vaccine in newly diagnosed glioma. These TCRs' antigens remain unknown. This sample's time point: week 23, last vaccination. Vaccination used 300 ug of mutant IDH1 20-mer peptide per dose, with topical imiquimod. Clones were read by immunoSEQ multiplex PCR, and TCRdb kept only the in-frame ones, dropping some. The table includes about 43,000 clones, roughly 84% detected once. Sequencing was performed on PBMCs, taken from a glioma patient whose treatment included an IDH1 peptide vaccine. All receptors derive from a woman between 18 and 29 years old with glioma. Some clones in this sample may be carry-over from other donors' samples.

CDR3 DNA sequence: TGCGCCAGCAGCCAAGATCGGCTAGTGGGAATGTCAGATACGCAGTATTTT. It is translated as CASSQDRLVGMSDTQYF. The V call is TRBV4-3, the J call TRBJ2-3; D unclear. This CDR3 has 17 amino acids. V lost 0 bases, J lost 4 bases, and 17 bases lay in between. Germline lookup yields CDR1 LGHNA and CDR2 YSLEER.

This chain uses TRBV6-5 with TRBJ1-2; possible D gene TRBD1, 5 bases. Deletions cut 6 bases from V and 2 bases from J, with 16 bases between. The CDR3 covers 15 residues. Germline CDR1 reads MNHEY; CDR2 reads SVGAGI. CDR3 in DNA: TGTGCCAGCAGCGAGTCCCGACGGGGGAACTATGGCTACACCTTC. It codes for CASSESRRGNYGYTF.

The genes are TRBV11-3 and TRBJ2-7; perhaps TRBD1 as D (5 bases). V lost 5 bases and J 3 bases, leaving 8 bases between the germline ends. This CDR3 has 12 residues. Germline lookup yields CDR1 SGHNT and CDR2 YENEEA. The CDR3 nucleotides read TGTGCCAGCAGCCCTGACAGCTACGAGCAGTACTTC. As protein: CASSPDSYEQYF.

J is TRBJ2-7 and V is TRBV6-5, with 8 positions matching TRBD1. The CDR3 spans 12 residues. Germline V gene lookup returns CDR1 MNHEY and CDR2 SVGAGI. Trimming cost V 10 bases and J 5 bases; bases outside gene matches: 7. Here the CDR3 reads CAIGQGINEQYF. Written as DNA, the CDR3 is TGTGCCATTGGACAGGGTATCAACGAGCAGTACTTC.

The genes are TRBV27 and TRBJ1-4, with 11 positions matching TRBD1. This CDR3 is 16 amino acids long. V shed 7 bases, J shed 5 bases, and the junction held 9 bases outside the gene matches. CDR1 and CDR2 (germline): MNHEY, SMNVEV (reference sequence). CDR3 coding DNA: TGTGCCAGCACCTCCGGACAGGGGGCCTTAAATGAAAAACTGTTTTTT. Translation gives CASTSGQGALNEKLFF.

The chain joins TRBV9 to TRBJ1-5, with 9 bases matching TRBD1. Germline values: CDR1 SGDLS, CDR2 YYNGEE. The CDR3 runs 14 residues. Losses at the gene ends were 2 bases for V and 4 bases for J; bases not matched to a gene: 1. The CDR3 is CASSVGQGNQPQHF. CDR3 sequence (DNA): TGTGCCAGCAGCGTCGGACAGGGGAATCAGCCCCAGCATTTT.

V gene TRBV7-5 combines with J gene TRBJ1-1. TRBV7-5 is shown as a pseudogene. The CDR3 sequence is 14 residues long. The CDR3 nucleotides are TGTGCCAGAAGCCCAGGACCGTTGAACACTGAAGCTTTCTTT. This translates into CARSPGPLNTEAFF.

The chain links TRBV19 to TRBJ2-5; D is tentatively TRBD1 or TRBD2 (5 bases each). Germline V gene data show CDR1 as LNHDA and CDR2 as SQIVND (reference sequence). There are 13 residues in the CDR3. V shed 4 bases and J shed 3 bases, with 9 bases lying between them. The CDR3 here is CASSTGAKETQYF. The CDR3 DNA is TGTGCCAGTAGTACCGGGGCTAAAGAGACCCAGTACTTC.

The chain uses TRBV4-2 and TRBJ2-7; 8 bases are a match to TRBD2. With V trimmed by 0 bases and J by 3 bases, 7 bases remained unmatched. The CDR3 consists of 16 residues. CDR1 LGHNA and CDR2 YNFKEQ come from the germline V gene. The CDR3 sequence is CASSQDLGGAIYEQYF. Here the CDR3 DNA reads TGTGCCAGCAGCCAAGATCTCGGGGGGGCCATCTACGAGCAGTACTTC.

The chain carries TRBV25-1 and TRBJ2-7; D not resolved. The germline V and J ends were trimmed by 1 base and 6 bases, with 13 bases remaining between them. Germline lookup yields CDR1 MGHDK and CDR2 SYGVNS. The CDR3 has 14 amino acids. As DNA, the CDR3 is TGTGCCAGCAGTGAATCCCCCCTCCGGACCGAGCAGTACTTC. It codes for CASSESPLRTEQYF.

This clone has a handful of counts. The CDR3, as DNA: TGCGCCAGCAGCCAAACCAACACTGAAGCTTTCTTT. Protein sequence: CASSQTNTEAFF. The rearrangement links TRBV4-3 to TRBJ1-1; D gene ambiguous. Germline loops: CDR1 LGHNA, CDR2 YSLEER. V lost 2 bases and J 2 bases, leaving 3 bases between the germline ends. The CDR3 runs 12 residues.

The chain couples TRBV7-9 to TRBJ1-1; the match to TRBD1 covers 9 bases. Trimming at V came to 1 base and at J to 0 bases, leaving 6 bases not matched to a gene. This CDR3 comprises 17 residues. Germline CDR1 reads SEHNR; CDR2 reads FQNEAQ (reference sequence). The CDR3: CASSLVDRGGMNTEAFF. The DNA of the CDR3 is TGTGCCAGCAGCTTAGTCGACAGGGGGGGAATGAACACTGAAGCTTTCTTT.

The V and J genes are TRBV18 and TRBJ1-1, with 7 bases lining up with TRBD1. V was pared by 6 bases and J by 1 base, with 20 bases of the junction left unmatched. CDR3 length equals 19 residues. Germline V gives CDR1 KGHSH, CDR2 LQKENI. The CDR3 is CASSPRLWTGSIGNTEAFF. The CDR3 DNA sequence: TGTGCCAGCTCCCCCCGACTCTGGACAGGATCCATAGGGAACACTGAAGCTTTCTTT.

This clone was seen more than once but under ten times. This chain joins TRBV9 and TRBJ1-1; D gene ambiguous. V lost 0 bases and J 1 base, leaving 7 bases between the germline ends. The germline V gene has CDR1 SGDLS and CDR2 YYNGEE. The CDR3 is 14 amino acids. Here the CDR3 reads CASSVGAWNTEAFF. In nucleotides, the CDR3 is TGTGCCAGCAGCGTAGGGGCCTGGAACACTGAAGCTTTCTTT.

This clone was seen only once. The rearrangement joins TRBV28 to TRBJ1-3; a possible D gene is TRBD1 (5 bases). Germline CDR1 MDHEN, CDR2 SYDVKM. The CDR3 loop spans 15 amino acids. Trimming took 7 bases from V and 2 from J, leaving 15 bases between them. The DNA for the CDR3 is TGTGCCAGCATTTCTCGGGGCAGGACTGGAAACACCATATATTTT. Translating it yields CASISRGRTGNTIYF.

V is TRBV12-5 and J is TRBJ2-2; a weak D match, TRBD2 (5 bases). CDR3 length equals 14 residues. Trimming took off 5 bases at V and 3 bases at J, with 10 bases between the two ends. Germline V CDR1 and CDR2: LGHNT, FRNRAP. CDR3 nucleotide sequence: TGTGCTAGTGGTAGGAGCGGCGACACCGGGGAGCTGTTTTTT. This codes for CASGRSGDTGELFF.

CDR3 sequence: CASSAAGTGVGGELFF. CDR3 DNA sequence: TGTGCCAGCAGCGCGGCCGGGACAGGGGTAGGCGGGGAGCTGTTTTTT. The V gene is TRBV9, the J gene TRBJ2-2; 10 bases match TRBD1. CDR1 and CDR2 (germline): SGDLS, YYNGEE. This CDR3 is 16 amino acids long. J lost 7 bases, V lost 3 bases, and 9 bases had no gene match.